The clone carrying this T cell receptor (beta chain) was counted many times. Its cognate antigen is unknown. This entry belongs to a study of T-cell memory formation after mild COVID-19. Points from the study as a whole: Nothing confirmed that second-wave clones peaking on day 37 were specific for SARS-CoV-2. Researchers report contracting CD4+ clones mostly in CM and EM, with CD8+ clones in EMRA. Prior to infection, memory already included some responding clones, suggesting cross-reactive memory joined. Clones that contracted from day 15 to 85 had balanced CD4/CD8; later expanders were CD4+ biased.

The CDR3 is 12 amino acids. Germline-derived CDR1 and CDR2 are SGHTA and FQGNSA. Trimming left V 1 base short and J 5 bases short, with 3 bases between. TCRdb called the 5' RACE reads again in MiXCR, with one record for every CDR3 protein. Here the sample spans about 320,000 distinct CDR3 sequences, roughly an eighth being singletons. This clonotype originated in a man aged 18 to 29 who had mild COVID-19 (a few samples of this study predate the infection). Cell type and time point are not known. The sample consisted of PBMCs or a T cell subset sorted from them (not recorded which). This chain links TRBV7-2 with TRBJ2-1, with D unclear. CDR3 coding DNA: TGTGCCAGCAGCTTAGTCGACAATGAGCAGTTCTTC. Translated: CASSLVDNEQFF. Full variable domain (missing parts from reference TRBV7-2 and TRBJ2-1): GAGVSQSPSNKVTEKGKDVELRCDPISGHTALYWYRQSLGQGLEFLIYFQGNSAPDKSGLPSDRFSAERTGGSVSTLTIQRTQQEDSAVYLCASSLVDNEQFFGPGTRLTVL.